A single sample is the source of the 4 T cell receptor beta chains below, sequenced in a study of cytomegalovirus exposure and HLA in healthy donors. PCR was performed using 60 Vbeta and 13 Jbeta primers. Sequencing was performed with immunoSEQ multiplex PCR; in TCRdb, only in-frame clones are kept and a portion is missing. The table includes around 200,000 clones, roughly 79% detected once. Sequences were obtained from PBMCs. These receptors came from a woman in her thirties in good health and CMV-seropositive.

The chain joins TRBV30 to TRBJ2-2; D is perhaps TRBD2 (6 bases). This CDR3 is 16 amino acids long. CDR1 is GTSNPN, CDR2 SVGIG, per germline (reference sequence). Trimming stripped 2 bases from V and 8 bases from J, with 21 bases between. DNA of the CDR3: TGTGCCTGGAGTCAATTGAGGGGACTCCAAACGGGGGAGCTGTTTTTT. It specifies CAWSQLRGLQTGELFF. The variable domain in full, completed from reference TRBV30 and TRBJ2-2, reads SQTIHQWPATLVQPVGSPLSLECTVEGTSNPNLYWYRQAAGRGLQLLFYSVGIGQISSEVPQNLSASRPQDRQFILSSKKLLLSDSGFYLCAWSQLRGLQTGELFFGEGSRLTVL.

This chain joins TRBV29-1 and TRBJ2-3, with 7 bases aligning to TRBD1. In germline, CDR1 is SQVTM, CDR2 ANQGSEA. V shed 4 bases, J shed 3 bases, and the junction held 13 bases outside the gene matches. The CDR3 totals 16 residues. This CDR3 reads CSVGPKDRVATDTQYF. The CDR3 region has the DNA TGCAGCGTTGGCCCTAAAGACAGGGTGGCGACAGATACGCAGTATTTT.

Here the CDR3 reads CASSDQLNTRGRTEAFF. The CDR3 coding sequence is TGTGCCAGCAGTGACCAACTAAATACGCGGGGACGTACTGAAGCTTTCTTT. The rearrangement links TRBV6-7 to TRBJ1-1; a possible D gene is TRBD1 (5 bases). TRBV6-7 is classed as an ORF, of uncertain function. Trimming cost V 5 bases and J 5 bases, with 24 bases left between them. The length of the CDR3 is 17 residues.

The chain joins TRBV7-2 to TRBJ2-5; the D gene is possibly TRBD2 (6 bases). Trimming stripped 7 bases from V and 5 bases from J, with 20 bases between. CDR3 size: 15 residues. In germline, CDR1 is SGHTA, CDR2 FQGNSA. CDR3 sequence reads: CASTRSSGGSETQYF. In DNA form, the CDR3 reads TGTGCCAGCACCCGGAGTAGCGGAGGTTCGGAGACCCAGTACTTC.